In its sample, the clone carrying this T cell receptor beta chain was seen a few times. The sample comes from a study of shared clonotypes between healthy human individuals. Trimming took 3 bases from V and 3 from J, leaving 20 bases between them. The CDR3 spans 17 residues. Naive CD8 populations comprised CD45RO-negative cells positively selected for CCR7, excluding terminally differentiated effector memory CD45RA+ cells. The data were produced by immunoSEQ multiplex PCR, yet TCRdb's version contains in-frame clones alone and is incomplete. The sample yields approximately 590,000 clones, roughly 96% seen once.

V gene TRBV23-1 combines with J gene TRBJ1-1; D may be TRBD1 (5 bases). TRBV23-1 is annotated as an ORF whose role is uncertain. Sequenced input: naive CD8+ T cells sorted from blood. The receptor comes from a woman aged 30 to 39 in good health. The CDR3: CASSHRGPTKLHTEAFF. As DNA, the CDR3 is TGCGCCAGCAGTCATCGGGGCCCCACCAAATTGCACACTGAAGCTTTCTTT.